The clone carrying this T cell receptor beta chain was detected many times. No antigen is known for it. The authors produced cDNA by 5'RACE using 10-nucleotide random UMIs. TCRdb reprocessed the 5' RACE reads via MiXCR and lists one record per CDR3 protein. Among about 35,000 distinct CDR3 sequences listed, 3.5% to 4.5% were seen once. V was clipped by 4 bases and J by 3 bases; unmatched bases: 8. CDR3 size: 16 residues. The germline V gene encodes CDR1 SGHRS and CDR2 YFSETQ. The data derive from a study of neurological immune-mediated disorders. Study outcomes and limitations: The repertoires of 18 of 34 multiple sclerosis patients were placed by phylogenetic grouping in a single related-CDR3 cluster, which may be a signature. None of the CDR3 amino acid sequences of expanded clones were shared across subjects, and this suggested private repertoires in all groups.

The unsorted libraries were generated from a total of 2 million PBMCs, which had been stored in RNAlater at -80 C. The TCR comes from a man aged 25 to 45 with multiple sclerosis. The rearrangement joins TRBV5-1 to TRBJ2-3; 10 bases match TRBD2. Input material: PBMCs. The CDR3 loop is CASSGGAGGLTDTQYF. Written as DNA, the CDR3 is TGCGCCAGCAGCGGAGGAGCGGGGGGGTTAACAGATACGCAGTATTTT.